Listed below are T cell receptor beta chains from one sample, sequenced in a study of siplizumab effects on memory and regulatory T cells. TCRdb keeps only in-frame clones here, not all; method: immunoSEQ multiplex PCR. The repertoire holds some 100,000 clones, with around 97% as singletons. Sample: naive CD4+ T cells sorted from blood. These receptors all stem from a human donor in good health. The CDR3 runs from the conserved cysteine through the conserved F or W. The order of the fields is D gene, V gene, J gene, CDR3 length, clone size, CDR3 protein, CDR3 DNA. The D gene is left open where the match is weak. Not every row has a clone size; where given, it reads once, few, many or a size class.

D: .; V: TRBV25-1; J: TRBJ1-2; length: 15; size: .; CDR3: CASSDIRGGWDGYTF; DNA: TGTGCCAGCAGTGACATTCGAGGGGGATGGGATGGCTACACCTTC
D: TRBD1; V: TRBV2; J: TRBJ1-4; length: 13; size: .; CDR3: CASIRDREKKLFF; DNA: TGTGCCAGCATACGGGACAGAGAGAAAAAACTGTTTTTT
D: TRBD2; V: TRBV9; J: TRBJ2-7; length: 15; size: .; CDR3: CASSVGSSGGYEQYF; DNA: TGTGCCAGCAGCGTAGGGAGTAGCGGGGGCTACGAGCAGTACTTC
D: TRBD2; V: TRBV7-2; J: TRBJ2-5; length: 15; size: .; CDR3: CASSLSGGAPKTQYF; DNA: TGTGCCAGCAGCCTTAGCGGGGGGGCCCCTAAGACCCAGTACTTC
D: .; V: TRBV27; J: TRBJ1-2; length: 13; size: .; CDR3: CASSLDGRYGYTF; DNA: TGTGCCAGCAGTTTAGACGGACGCTATGGCTACACCTTC
D: .; V: TRBV30; J: TRBJ1-1; length: 13; size: .; CDR3: CAWSETGNTEAFF; DNA: TGTGCCTGGAGTGAAACAGGGAACACTGAAGCTTTCTTT
D: TRBD2; V: TRBV15; J: TRBJ2-3; length: 17; size: .; CDR3: CASSRGSSGGVTDTQYF; DNA: TGTGCCTCCTCCCGCGGTTCTAGCGGGGGAGTCACAGATACGCAGTATTTT
D: .; V: TRBV27; J: TRBJ2-1; length: 14; size: .; CDR3: CASSRELEGNEQFF; DNA: TGTGCCAGCAGTCGGGAATTGGAGGGGAATGAGCAGTTCTTC
D: .; V: TRBV4-2; J: TRBJ2-3; length: 15; size: .; CDR3: CASSQEAGKGDTQYF; DNA: TGTGCCAGCAGCCAAGAGGCAGGGAAAGGAGATACGCAGTATTTT
D: .; V: TRBV5-1; J: TRBJ2-1; length: 15; size: .; CDR3: CASSQGLNSYNEQFF; DNA: TGCGCCAGCAGCCAAGGACTGAACTCCTACAATGAGCAGTTCTTC
D: .; V: TRBV27; J: TRBJ1-1; length: 15; size: few; CDR3: CASSPSRTDARPAFF; DNA: TGTGCCAGCAGCCCATCACGGACAGACGCCCGGCCAGCTTTCTTT
D: .; V: TRBV7-6; J: TRBJ1-6; length: 16; size: .; CDR3: CASSLALNTLDSPLHF; DNA: TGTGCCAGCAGCTTAGCGTTGAATACATTAGATTCACCCCTCCACTTT
D: .; V: TRBV6-6; J: TRBJ1-1; length: 14; size: .; CDR3: CASSPPVQGTEAFF; DNA: TGTGCCAGCAGCCCGCCTGTCCAGGGTACTGAAGCTTTCTTT
D: TRBD1; V: TRBV9; J: TRBJ1-1; length: 16; size: .; CDR3: CASSKTGGAMNTEAFF; DNA: TGTGCCAGCAGCAAAACAGGGGGCGCGATGAACACTGAAGCTTTCTTT
D: TRBD1; V: TRBV19; J: TRBJ1-2; length: 14; size: .; CDR3: CASSIGQGINGYTF; DNA: TGTGCCAGTAGTATAGGACAGGGAATAAATGGCTACACCTTC
D: .; V: TRBV19; J: TRBJ1-6; length: 12; size: few; CDR3: CASSQGNSPLHF; DNA: TGTGCCAGTAGCCAGGGTAATTCACCCCTCCACTTT
D: .; V: TRBV7-3; J: TRBJ2-2; length: 13; size: .; CDR3: CASSPSLAGELFF; DNA: TGTGCCAGCAGCCCGTCACTGGCCGGGGAGCTGTTTTTT
D: .; V: TRBV19; J: TRBJ2-1; length: 13; size: .; CDR3: CASETSSYNEQFF; DNA: TGTGCCAGCGAAACAAGCTCCTACAATGAGCAGTTCTTC
D: TRBD1; V: TRBV18; J: TRBJ2-1; length: 15; size: .; CDR3: CASSPPGTVNNEQFF; DNA: TGTGCCAGCTCACCACCCGGGACAGTAAACAATGAGCAGTTCTTC
D: TRBD2; V: TRBV27; J: TRBJ2-5; length: 15; size: .; CDR3: CASSFTTGGQETQYF; DNA: TGTGCCAGCAGTTTCACCACGGGGGGCCAAGAGACCCAGTACTTC
D: .; V: TRBV6-5; J: TRBJ2-3; length: 15; size: .; CDR3: CASSYGGGDTDTQYF; DNA: TGTGCCAGCAGTTACGGAGGGGGGGACACAGATACGCAGTATTTT
D: TRBD2; V: TRBV5-4; J: TRBJ2-5; length: 15; size: .; CDR3: CASSSTSGVVETQYF; DNA: TGTGCCAGCAGCTCGACTAGCGGGGTAGTGGAGACCCAGTACTTC
D: .; V: TRBV29-1; J: TRBJ1-2; length: 11; size: .; CDR3: CSVGQNYGYTF; DNA: TGCAGCGTTGGACAGAACTATGGCTACACCTTC
D: .; V: TRBV29-1; J: TRBJ2-5; length: 14; size: .; CDR3: CSVSTYNRVETQYF; DNA: TGCAGCGTTTCTACTTACAACAGGGTTGAGACCCAGTACTTC
D: TRBD2; V: TRBV6-5; J: TRBJ2-3; length: 15; size: .; CDR3: CASRTSGGVTDTQYF; DNA: TGTGCCAGTAGGACTAGCGGGGGAGTCACAGATACGCAGTATTTT
D: .; V: TRBV11-3; J: TRBJ2-1; length: 16; size: .; CDR3: CASSLQGGGAFNEQFF; DNA: TGTGCCAGCAGCCTCCAAGGCGGGGGCGCTTTCAATGAGCAGTTCTTC
D: TRBD2; V: TRBV5-1; J: TRBJ2-1; length: 11; size: .; CDR3: CASRLASEQFF; DNA: TGCGCCAGCAGACTAGCGAGCGAGCAGTTCTTC
D: .; V: TRBV9; J: TRBJ1-1; length: 15; size: .; CDR3: CASSVGVVMNTEAFF; DNA: TGTGCCAGCAGCGTAGGAGTAGTTATGAACACTGAAGCTTTCTTT
D: TRBD2; V: TRBV5-4; J: TRBJ2-4; length: 15; size: .; CDR3: CASSLLAGVKNIQYF; DNA: TGTGCCAGCAGCTTGCTAGCGGGGGTAAAAAACATTCAGTACTTC
D: .; V: TRBV5-1; J: TRBJ2-3; length: 15; size: once; CDR3: CASRMLGYNTDTQYF; DNA: TGCGCCAGCCGAATGCTCGGATACAACACAGATACGCAGTATTTT
D: .; V: TRBV12-5; J: TRBJ1-3; length: 17; size: .; CDR3: CASGPPRGLISGNTIYF; DNA: TGTGCTAGTGGTCCCCCCCGTGGGCTAATCTCTGGAAACACCATATATTTT
D: .; V: TRBV29-1; J: TRBJ1-2; length: 13; size: .; CDR3: CSVGNTVRYGYTF; DNA: TGCAGCGTTGGAAATACAGTACGGTATGGCTACACCTTC
D: .; V: TRBV13; J: TRBJ1-1; length: 12; size: .; CDR3: CASSLKYTEAFF; DNA: TGTGCCAGCAGCTTAAAATACACTGAAGCTTTCTTT
D: .; V: TRBV19; J: TRBJ1-3; length: 16; size: .; CDR3: CASSRTGALVGNTIYF; DNA: TGTGCCAGTAGCCGCACAGGAGCCCTAGTGGGAAACACCATATATTTT
D: .; V: TRBV5-1; J: TRBJ2-2; length: 18; size: .; CDR3: CASSLPTASGANTGELFF; DNA: TGCGCCAGCAGCTTACCCACAGCGTCTGGGGCGAACACCGGGGAGCTGTTTTTT